The clone carrying this T cell receptor beta chain was detected ten times or more. Its antigen is unknown. The data stem from a study of human T cells and chemical hapten exposure. The overall study: Weekly scalp doses of diphenylcyclopropenone were given to patients during the approximately 25-week study. Patch tests delivered 0.01% DPC to the upper back and were evaluated at 6 days. Cases of alopecia areata, totalis or universalis occurred in a predominantly female patient group. Study-wide results and caveats: Once DPC sensitization occurred, TCRs above 1 in 1000 frequency showed no change.

MiXCR, applied by TCRdb to the RACE reads, yields one record per CDR3 protein. The data contain about 49,000 distinct CDR3 sequences, about 9% of them singletons. Time point given: patch test 1, 2 weeks after DPC sensitization. Treatment meaning: therapeutic diphenylcyclopropenone sensitization with weekly scalp DPC. The length of the CDR3 is 15 residues. CDR1 is DFQATT, CDR2 SNEGSKA, per germline (reference sequence). Unmatched junction bases numbered 6, after V lost 1 base and J lost 4 bases. The sample consisted of whole blood, taken in connection with sensitization to the hapten diphenylcyclopropenone (DPC). The chain combines TRBV20-1 with TRBJ2-1, with 8 nucleotides matching TRBD2. This clonotype was obtained from a woman aged 45 to 65 with alopecia areata. Some clones in this sample may be carry-over from other donors' samples. CDR3 region: CSARAKREWYNEQFF. The CDR3 nucleotides read TGCAGTGCTAGAGCCAAGCGGGAGTGGTACAATGAGCAGTTCTTC.